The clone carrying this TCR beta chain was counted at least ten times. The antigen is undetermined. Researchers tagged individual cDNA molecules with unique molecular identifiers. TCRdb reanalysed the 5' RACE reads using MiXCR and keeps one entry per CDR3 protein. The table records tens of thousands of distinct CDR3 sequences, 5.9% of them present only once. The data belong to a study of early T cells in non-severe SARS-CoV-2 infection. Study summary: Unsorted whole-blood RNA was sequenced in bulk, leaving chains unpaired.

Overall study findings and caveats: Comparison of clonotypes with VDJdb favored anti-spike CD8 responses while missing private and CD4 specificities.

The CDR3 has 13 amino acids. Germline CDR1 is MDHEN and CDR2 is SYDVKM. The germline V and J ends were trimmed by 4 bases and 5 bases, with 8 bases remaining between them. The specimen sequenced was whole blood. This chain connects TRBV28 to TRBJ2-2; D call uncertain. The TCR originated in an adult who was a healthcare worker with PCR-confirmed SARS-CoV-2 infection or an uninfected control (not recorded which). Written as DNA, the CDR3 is TGTGCCAGCAGTTCGGGTGAGACCGGGGAGCTGTTTTTT. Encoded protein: CASSSGETGELFF.